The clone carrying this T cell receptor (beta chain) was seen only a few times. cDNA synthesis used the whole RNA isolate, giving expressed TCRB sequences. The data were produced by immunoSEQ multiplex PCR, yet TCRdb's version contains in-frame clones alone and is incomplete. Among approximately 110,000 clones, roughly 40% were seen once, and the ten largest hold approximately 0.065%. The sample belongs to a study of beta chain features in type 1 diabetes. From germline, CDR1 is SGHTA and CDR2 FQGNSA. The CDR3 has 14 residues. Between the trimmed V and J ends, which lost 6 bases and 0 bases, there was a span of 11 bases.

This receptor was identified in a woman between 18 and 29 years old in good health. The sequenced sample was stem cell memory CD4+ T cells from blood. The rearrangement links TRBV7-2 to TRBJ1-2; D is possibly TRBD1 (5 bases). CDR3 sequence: CASSPQGSNYGYTF. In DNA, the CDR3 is TGTGCCAGCAGTCCCCAGGGATCTAACTATGGCTACACCTTC.